A selection of T cell receptor beta chains follows, all from one sample in a study of CD8 T cells in ankylosing spondylitis. TCRdb redid the calling of the 5' RACE reads with MiXCR, one entry per CDR3 protein. Of around 770,000 distinct CDR3 sequences in the sample, around 11% were seen once. Sequenced material: blood, either unsorted or a sorted T cell fraction (not recorded which). Receptor source: a male donor with ankylosing spondylitis. Each CDR3 is given with its conserved first and last residue. Fields, in order: V gene, J gene, clone size, CDR3 protein. Expanded clones get a size class; other rows say once, few or many, or leave the size out.

v_call: TRBV5-1; j_call: TRBJ2-3; clone_size: NA; cdr3_aa: CASSGVLAGGGDTQYF
v_call: TRBV7-2; j_call: TRBJ2-7; clone_size: many; cdr3_aa: CASSLGTYSYEQYF
v_call: TRBV15; j_call: TRBJ2-1; clone_size: many; cdr3_aa: CATSSLHGNEQFF
v_call: TRBV7-6; j_call: TRBJ2-5; clone_size: few; cdr3_aa: CASSFLPGLAGARGETQYF
v_call: TRBV7-2; j_call: TRBJ2-3; clone_size: NA; cdr3_aa: CASSLAGLAGVDTQYF
v_call: TRBV24-1; j_call: TRBJ2-3; clone_size: NA; cdr3_aa: CATSITGTTDTQYF
v_call: TRBV4-2; j_call: TRBJ2-1; clone_size: NA; cdr3_aa: CASSQDILAGGSRQFF
v_call: TRBV11-2; j_call: TRBJ2-7; clone_size: NA; cdr3_aa: CASSNGLVGEQYF
v_call: TRBV6-1; j_call: TRBJ2-2; clone_size: NA; cdr3_aa: CASSRTGFANTGELFF
v_call: TRBV20-1; j_call: TRBJ2-3; clone_size: NA; cdr3_aa: CSASAGTATDTQYF
v_call: TRBV29-1; j_call: TRBJ2-2; clone_size: NA; cdr3_aa: CSVDGGPVGELFF
v_call: TRBV2; j_call: TRBJ2-5; clone_size: few; cdr3_aa: CASSVVPEETQYF
v_call: TRBV20-1; j_call: TRBJ1-1; clone_size: many; cdr3_aa: CSARDSGKETEAFF
v_call: TRBV4-3; j_call: TRBJ2-1; clone_size: NA; cdr3_aa: CASSRSPSGGDSEQFF
v_call: TRBV6-2/TRBV6-3; j_call: TRBJ1-2; clone_size: many; cdr3_aa: CATRDQANYGYTF
v_call: TRBV12-3/TRBV12-4; j_call: TRBJ1-1; clone_size: NA; cdr3_aa: CASSSLEGSNTEAFF
v_call: TRBV7-9; j_call: TRBJ1-3; clone_size: NA; cdr3_aa: CASSYAKGSGNTIYF
v_call: TRBV20-1; j_call: TRBJ2-3; clone_size: NA; cdr3_aa: CSARDLRTGFGDTQYF
v_call: TRBV7-2; j_call: TRBJ1-2; clone_size: few; cdr3_aa: CASSVRDSIRGYTF
v_call: TRBV25-1; j_call: TRBJ1-2; clone_size: NA; cdr3_aa: CASKGQGAPGYTF
v_call: TRBV20-1; j_call: TRBJ1-4; clone_size: NA; cdr3_aa: CSALLSDEKLFF
v_call: TRBV15; j_call: TRBJ2-1; clone_size: many; cdr3_aa: CATSREGRRQDSYNEQFF
v_call: TRBV10-3; j_call: TRBJ2-3; clone_size: many; cdr3_aa: CAISGQGADTQYF
v_call: TRBV3-1; j_call: TRBJ1-2; clone_size: many; cdr3_aa: CASSQETLMSAYGYTF
v_call: TRBV15; j_call: TRBJ2-6; clone_size: few; cdr3_aa: CATSRVKAGTTFSGANVLTF
v_call: TRBV20-1; j_call: TRBJ2-5; clone_size: many; cdr3_aa: CSAETVAETQYF
v_call: TRBV13; j_call: TRBJ2-2; clone_size: few; cdr3_aa: CASSHQGGGAGTGELFF
v_call: TRBV9; j_call: TRBJ2-2; clone_size: few; cdr3_aa: CASSVAPVPGGELFF
v_call: TRBV5-5; j_call: TRBJ1-4; clone_size: NA; cdr3_aa: CASALDWANEKLFF
v_call: TRBV4-3; j_call: TRBJ2-1; clone_size: NA; cdr3_aa: CASSQGDSYSISYNEQFF
v_call: TRBV7-9; j_call: TRBJ2-7; clone_size: NA; cdr3_aa: CASSLASLGRGFHEQYF
v_call: TRBV20-1; j_call: TRBJ2-2; clone_size: few; cdr3_aa: CSASPYSGRDPGELFF
v_call: TRBV7-8; j_call: TRBJ2-1; clone_size: NA; cdr3_aa: CASSLALRLAGMRNEQFF